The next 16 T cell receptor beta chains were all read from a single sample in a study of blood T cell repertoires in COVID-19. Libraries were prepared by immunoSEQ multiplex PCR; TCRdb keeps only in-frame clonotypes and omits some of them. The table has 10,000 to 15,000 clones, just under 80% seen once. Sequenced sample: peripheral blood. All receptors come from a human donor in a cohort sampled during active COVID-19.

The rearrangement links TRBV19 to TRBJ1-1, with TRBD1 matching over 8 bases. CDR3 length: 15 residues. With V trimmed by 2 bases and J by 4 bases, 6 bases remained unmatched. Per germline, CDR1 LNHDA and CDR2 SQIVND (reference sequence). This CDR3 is CASSIRQGAGTEAFF. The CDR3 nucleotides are TGTGCCAGTAGTATAAGGCAGGGGGCTGGCACTGAAGCTTTCTTT.

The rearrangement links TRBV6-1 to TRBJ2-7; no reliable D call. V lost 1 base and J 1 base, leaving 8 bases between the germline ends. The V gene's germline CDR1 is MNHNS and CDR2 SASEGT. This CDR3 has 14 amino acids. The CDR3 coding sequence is TGTGCCAGCAGTGAAGAACCGAGGTCCTACGAGCAGTACTTC. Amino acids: CASSEEPRSYEQYF.

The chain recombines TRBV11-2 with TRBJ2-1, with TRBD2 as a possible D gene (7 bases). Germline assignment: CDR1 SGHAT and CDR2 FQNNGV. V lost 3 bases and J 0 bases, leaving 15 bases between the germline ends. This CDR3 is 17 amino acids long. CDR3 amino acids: CASSLGGAGASYNEQFF. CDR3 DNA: TGTGCCAGCAGCTTGGGAGGGGCGGGGGCCTCCTACAATGAGCAGTTCTTC.

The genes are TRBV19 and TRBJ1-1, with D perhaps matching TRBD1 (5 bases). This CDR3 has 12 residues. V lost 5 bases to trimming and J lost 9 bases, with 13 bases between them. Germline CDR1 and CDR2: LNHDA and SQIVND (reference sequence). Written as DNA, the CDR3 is TGTGCCAGTAGTTCTACCACAGGTCAAGCTTTCTTT. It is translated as CASSSTTGQAFF.

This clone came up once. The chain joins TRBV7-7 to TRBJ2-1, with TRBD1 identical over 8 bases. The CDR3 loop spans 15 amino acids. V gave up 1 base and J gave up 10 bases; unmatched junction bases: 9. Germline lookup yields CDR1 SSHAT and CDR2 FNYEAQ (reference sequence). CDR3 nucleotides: TGTGCCAGCAGCTTAGGGGACGGACAGGGAATCGAGCAGTTCTTC. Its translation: CASSLGDGQGIEQFF.

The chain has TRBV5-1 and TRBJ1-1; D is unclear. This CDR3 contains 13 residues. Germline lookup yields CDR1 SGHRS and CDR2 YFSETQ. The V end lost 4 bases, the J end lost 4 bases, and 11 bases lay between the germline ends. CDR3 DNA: TGCGCCAGCAGCGAGAGGGTGCTCACTGAAGCTTTCTTT. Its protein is CASSERVLTEAFF.

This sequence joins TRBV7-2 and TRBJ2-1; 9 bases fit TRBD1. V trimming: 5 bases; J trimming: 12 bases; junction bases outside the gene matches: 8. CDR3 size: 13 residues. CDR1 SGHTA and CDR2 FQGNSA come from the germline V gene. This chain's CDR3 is CASSPQDRGAQFF. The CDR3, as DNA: TGTGCCAGCAGCCCCCAGGACAGGGGCGCGCAGTTCTTC.

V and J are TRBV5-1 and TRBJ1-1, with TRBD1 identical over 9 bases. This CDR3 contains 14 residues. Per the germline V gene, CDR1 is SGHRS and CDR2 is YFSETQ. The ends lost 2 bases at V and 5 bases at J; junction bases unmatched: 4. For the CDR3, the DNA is TGCGCCAGCAGCTTTTCACAGGGGGCTACTGAAGCTTTCTTT. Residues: CASSFSQGATEAFF.

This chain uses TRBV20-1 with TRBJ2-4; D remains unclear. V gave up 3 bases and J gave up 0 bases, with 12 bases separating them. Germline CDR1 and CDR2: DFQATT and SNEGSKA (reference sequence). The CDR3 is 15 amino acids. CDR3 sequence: CSASNPRLAKNIQYF. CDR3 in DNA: TGCAGTGCTAGTAACCCGCGCTTAGCCAAAAACATTCAGTACTTC.

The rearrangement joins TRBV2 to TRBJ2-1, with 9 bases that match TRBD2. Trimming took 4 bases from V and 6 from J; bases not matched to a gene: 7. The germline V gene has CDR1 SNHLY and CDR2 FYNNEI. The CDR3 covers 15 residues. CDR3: CASSVSSGAFNEQFF. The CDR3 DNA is TGTGCCAGCAGTGTTTCTAGCGGGGCCTTCAATGAGCAGTTCTTC.

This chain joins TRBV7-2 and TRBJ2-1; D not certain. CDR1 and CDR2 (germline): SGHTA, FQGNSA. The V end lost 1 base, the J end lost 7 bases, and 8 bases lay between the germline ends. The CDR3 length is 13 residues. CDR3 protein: CASSLEAENEQFF. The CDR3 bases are TGTGCCAGCAGCTTAGAGGCGGAAAATGAGCAGTTCTTC.

DNA for the CDR3: TGTGCCTGGAGTGGGACAGGGGGCGCCATACAGAACACTGAAGCTTTCTTT. Protein sequence: CAWSGTGGAIQNTEAFF. This chain joins TRBV30 and TRBJ1-1; 11 bases agree with TRBD1. The CDR3 extends over 17 amino acids. The ends lost 1 base at V and 1 base at J; junction bases unmatched: 8. Germline V gene sequence: CDR1 GTSNPN, CDR2 SVGIG (reference sequence).

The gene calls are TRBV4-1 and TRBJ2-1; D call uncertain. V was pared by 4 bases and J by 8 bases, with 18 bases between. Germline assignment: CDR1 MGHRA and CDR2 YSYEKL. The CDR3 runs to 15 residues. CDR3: CASSRTQDTRDEQFF. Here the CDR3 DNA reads TGCGCCAGCAGCCGCACCCAAGATACCCGAGATGAGCAGTTCTTC.

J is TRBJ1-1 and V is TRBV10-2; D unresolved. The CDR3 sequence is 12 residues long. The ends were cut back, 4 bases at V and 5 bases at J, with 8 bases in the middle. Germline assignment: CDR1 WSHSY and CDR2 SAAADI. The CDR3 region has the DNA TGCGCCAGCAGTGTAAGCCTTACTGAAGCTTTCTTT. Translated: CASSVSLTEAFF.

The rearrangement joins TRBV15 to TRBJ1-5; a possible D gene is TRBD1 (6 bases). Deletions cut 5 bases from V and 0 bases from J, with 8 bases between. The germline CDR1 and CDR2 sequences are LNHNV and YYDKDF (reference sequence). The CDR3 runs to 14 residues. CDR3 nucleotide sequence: TGTGCCACCAGCCCAGGGGCTAGCAATCAGCCCCAGCATTTT. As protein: CATSPGASNQPQHF. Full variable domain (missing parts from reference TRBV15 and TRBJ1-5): DAMVIQNPRYQVTQFGKPVTLSCSQTLNHNVMYWYQQKSSQAPKLLFHYYDKDFNNEADTPDNFQSRRPNTSFCFLDIRSPGLGDTAMYLCATSPGASNQPQHFGDGTRLSIL.

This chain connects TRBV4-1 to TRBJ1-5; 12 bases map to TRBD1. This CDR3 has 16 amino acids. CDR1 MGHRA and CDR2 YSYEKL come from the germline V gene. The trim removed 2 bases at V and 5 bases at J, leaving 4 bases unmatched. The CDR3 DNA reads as TGCGCCAGCAGCCAAACCGGGACAGGGGGCTATCAGCCCCAGCATTTT. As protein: CASSQTGTGGYQPQHF.